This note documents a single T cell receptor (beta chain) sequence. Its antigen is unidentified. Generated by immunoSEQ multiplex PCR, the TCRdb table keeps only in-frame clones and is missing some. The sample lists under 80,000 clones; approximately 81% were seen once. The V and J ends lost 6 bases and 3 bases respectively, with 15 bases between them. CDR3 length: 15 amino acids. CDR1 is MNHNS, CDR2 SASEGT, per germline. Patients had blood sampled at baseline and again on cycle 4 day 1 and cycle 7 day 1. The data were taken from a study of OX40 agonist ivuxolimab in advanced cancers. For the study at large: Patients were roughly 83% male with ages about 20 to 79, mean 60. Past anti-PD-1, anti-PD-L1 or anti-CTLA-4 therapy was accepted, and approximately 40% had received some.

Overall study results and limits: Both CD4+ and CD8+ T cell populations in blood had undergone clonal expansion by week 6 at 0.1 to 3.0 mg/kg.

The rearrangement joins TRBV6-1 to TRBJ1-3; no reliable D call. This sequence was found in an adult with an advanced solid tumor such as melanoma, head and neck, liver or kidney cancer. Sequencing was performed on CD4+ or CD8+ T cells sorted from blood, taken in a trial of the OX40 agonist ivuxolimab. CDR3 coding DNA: TGTGCCAGCAGCGGGATTCGAGACTATGGAAACACCATATATTTT. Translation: CASSGIRDYGNTIYF.